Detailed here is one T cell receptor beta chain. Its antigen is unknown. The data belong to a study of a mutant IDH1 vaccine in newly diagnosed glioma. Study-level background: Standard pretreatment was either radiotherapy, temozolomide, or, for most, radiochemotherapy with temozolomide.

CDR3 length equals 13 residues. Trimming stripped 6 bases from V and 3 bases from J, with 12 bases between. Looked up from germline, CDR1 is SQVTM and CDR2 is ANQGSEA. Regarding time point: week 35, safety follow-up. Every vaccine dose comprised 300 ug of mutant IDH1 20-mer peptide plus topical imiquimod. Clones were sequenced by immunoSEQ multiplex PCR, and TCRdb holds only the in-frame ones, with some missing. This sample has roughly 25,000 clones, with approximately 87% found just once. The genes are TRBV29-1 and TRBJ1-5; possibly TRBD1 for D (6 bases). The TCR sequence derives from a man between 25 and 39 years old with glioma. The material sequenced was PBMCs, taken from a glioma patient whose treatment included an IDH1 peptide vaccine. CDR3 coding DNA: TGCAGCGTCCGGGACAACTTCAATCAGCCCCAGCATTTT. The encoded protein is CSVRDNFNQPQHF.